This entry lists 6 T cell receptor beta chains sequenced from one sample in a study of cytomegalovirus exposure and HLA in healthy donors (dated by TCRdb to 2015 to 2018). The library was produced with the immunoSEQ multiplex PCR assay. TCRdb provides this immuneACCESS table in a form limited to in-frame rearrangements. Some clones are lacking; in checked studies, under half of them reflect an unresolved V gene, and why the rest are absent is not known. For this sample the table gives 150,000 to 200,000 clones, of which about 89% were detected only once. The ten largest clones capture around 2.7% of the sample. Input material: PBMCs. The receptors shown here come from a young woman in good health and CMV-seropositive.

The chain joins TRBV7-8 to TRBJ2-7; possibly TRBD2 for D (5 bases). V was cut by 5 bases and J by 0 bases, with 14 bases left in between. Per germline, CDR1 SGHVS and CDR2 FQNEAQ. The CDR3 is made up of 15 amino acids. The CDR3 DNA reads TGTGCCAGCAGCCCTCCCGGGCTAGCCTCCTACGAGCAGTACTTC. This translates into CASSPPGLASYEQYF.

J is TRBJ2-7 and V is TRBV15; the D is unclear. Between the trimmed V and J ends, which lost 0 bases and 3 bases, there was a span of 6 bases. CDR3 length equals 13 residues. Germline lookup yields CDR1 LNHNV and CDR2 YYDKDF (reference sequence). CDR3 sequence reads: CATSRDAGYEQYF. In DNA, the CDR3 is TGTGCCACCAGCAGAGATGCCGGCTACGAGCAGTACTTC.

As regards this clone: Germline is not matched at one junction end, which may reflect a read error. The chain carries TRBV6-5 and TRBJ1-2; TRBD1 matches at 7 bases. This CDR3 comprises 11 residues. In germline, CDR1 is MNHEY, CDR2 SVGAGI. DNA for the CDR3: TGCGGAGTGGGGACAGTGGAGGGCTACACCTTC. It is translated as CGVGTVEGYTF.

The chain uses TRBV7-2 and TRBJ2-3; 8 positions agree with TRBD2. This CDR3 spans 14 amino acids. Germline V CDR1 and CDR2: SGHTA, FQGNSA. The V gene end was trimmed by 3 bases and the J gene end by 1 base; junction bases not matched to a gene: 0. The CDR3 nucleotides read TGTGCCAGCAGCTTGGGACTAGGCACAGATACGCAGTATTTT. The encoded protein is CASSLGLGTDTQYF.

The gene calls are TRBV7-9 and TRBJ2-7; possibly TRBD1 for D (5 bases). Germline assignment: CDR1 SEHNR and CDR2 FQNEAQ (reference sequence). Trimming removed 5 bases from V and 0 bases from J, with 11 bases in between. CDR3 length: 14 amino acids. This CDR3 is CASSPKTASYEQYF. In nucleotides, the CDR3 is TGTGCCAGCAGCCCGAAGACAGCCTCCTACGAGCAGTACTTC. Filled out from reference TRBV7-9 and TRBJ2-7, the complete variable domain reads DTGVSQNPRHKITKRGQNVTFRCDPISEHNRLYWYRQTLGQGPEFLTYFQNEAQLEKSRLLSDRFSAERPKGSFSTLEIQRTEQGDSAMYLCASSPKTASYEQYFGPGTRLTVT.

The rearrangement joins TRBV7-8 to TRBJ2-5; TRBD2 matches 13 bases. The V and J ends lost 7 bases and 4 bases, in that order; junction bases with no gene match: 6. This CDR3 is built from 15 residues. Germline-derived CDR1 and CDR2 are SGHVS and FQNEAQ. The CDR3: CASTRGLAGAETQYF. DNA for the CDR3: TGTGCCAGCACCAGAGGACTAGCGGGAGCAGAGACCCAGTACTTC.